The sequence of this T cell receptor (beta chain) was determined in a study of post-analysis software for immune sequencing data. The study's findings and limits: Higher frequency in patients than in controls was seen for five TRBV segments, with TRBV5-6, TRBV5-1 and TRBV20-1 among them. By F measure, strong co-clustering occurred among samples prepared in the same batch. Those with multiple sclerosis, the patient group, showed significantly lower normalized Chao1 diversity than controls.

The V end lost 2 bases, the J end lost 4 bases, and 7 bases lay between the germline ends. This CDR3 is built from 14 residues. Germline lookup yields CDR1 SGDLS and CDR2 YYNGEE. TCR beta libraries were prepared from cDNA with unique molecular identifiers. When about 0.85 to 11 million T cells were used, they gave 500,000 or so cDNA molecules. A single record per CDR3 protein comes from TCRdb applying MiXCR to the PCR reads. This sample has some 370,000 distinct CDR3 sequences, with approximately 38% found just once. About this clonotype: Its specificity is not known.

Input material: blood. The TCR was taken from a girl between 10 and 17 years old with multiple sclerosis. The chain links TRBV9 to TRBJ1-6; D gene uncertain. CDR3 in amino acids: CASSVDGYNSPLHF. The CDR3, as DNA: TGTGCCAGCAGCGTGGACGGATATAATTCACCCCTCCACTTT.